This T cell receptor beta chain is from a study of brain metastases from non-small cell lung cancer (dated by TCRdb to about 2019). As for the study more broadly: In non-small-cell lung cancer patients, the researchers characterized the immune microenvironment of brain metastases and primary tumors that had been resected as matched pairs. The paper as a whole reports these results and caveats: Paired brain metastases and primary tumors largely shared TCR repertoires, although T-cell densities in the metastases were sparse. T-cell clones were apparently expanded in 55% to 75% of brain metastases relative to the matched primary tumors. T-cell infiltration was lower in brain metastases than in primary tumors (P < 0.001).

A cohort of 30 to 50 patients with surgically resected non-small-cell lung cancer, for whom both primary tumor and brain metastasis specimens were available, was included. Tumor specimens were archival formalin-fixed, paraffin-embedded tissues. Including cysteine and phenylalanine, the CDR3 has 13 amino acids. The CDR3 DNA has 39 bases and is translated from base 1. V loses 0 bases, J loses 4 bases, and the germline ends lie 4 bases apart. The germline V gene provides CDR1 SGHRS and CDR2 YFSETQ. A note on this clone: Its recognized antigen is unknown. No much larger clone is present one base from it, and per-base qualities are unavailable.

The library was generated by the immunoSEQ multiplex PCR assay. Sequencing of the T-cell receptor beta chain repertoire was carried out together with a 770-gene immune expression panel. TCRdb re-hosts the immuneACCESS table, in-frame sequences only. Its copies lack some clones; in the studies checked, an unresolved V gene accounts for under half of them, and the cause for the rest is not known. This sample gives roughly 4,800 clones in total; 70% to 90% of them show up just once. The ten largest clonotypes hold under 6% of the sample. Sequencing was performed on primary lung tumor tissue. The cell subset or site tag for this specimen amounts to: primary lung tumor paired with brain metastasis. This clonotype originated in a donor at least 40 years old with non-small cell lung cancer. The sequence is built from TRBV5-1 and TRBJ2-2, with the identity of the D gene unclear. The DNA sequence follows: TGCGCCAGCAGCTTGGTTTCCACCGGGGAGCTGTTTTTT. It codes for CASSLVSTGELFF.